These T cell receptor beta chains were read from a single sample in a study of blood T cell repertoires in COVID-19. Only in-frame clones appear in the TCRdb table, and some are missing; sequencing was by immunoSEQ multiplex PCR. This sample carries about 160,000 clones, about 80% of them seen once, and the ten largest clones take 22%. Sequenced sample: peripheral blood. The receptors were sampled from a woman aged 80 or older with acute or convalescent COVID-19. Both conserved end residues are part of each CDR3. A D gene is named only where the DNA matches it firmly. Expanded clones are given a class, and other clones once, few, many or no size at all.

D	size	J	V	DNA	CDR3
.	.	TRBJ2-3	TRBV7-9	TGTGCCAGCAGACCTAGGGCAGGGGGGCTAAGCACAGATACGCAGTATTTT	CASRPRAGGLSTDTQYF
.	.	TRBJ2-7	TRBV5-6	TGTGCCAGCAGCTTTCAGGGCTACGAGCAGTACTTC	CASSFQGYEQYF
.	.	TRBJ1-1	TRBV7-9	TGTGCCAGCAGCCTCATGGGAGGCTTGACTGAAGCTTTCTTT	CASSLMGGLTEAFF
.	.	TRBJ2-7	TRBV30	TGTGCCTGGACGAGAGCGGTCTCCTACGAGCAGTACTTC	CAWTRAVSYEQYF
.	.	TRBJ2-3	TRBV6-5	TGTGCCAGCACAGTGGGCCGAACGCAGTATTTT	CASTVGRTQYF
.	.	TRBJ1-2	TRBV19	TGTGCCAGTAGTATTAAGGTGGAGGGTGTCGGGCATGGCTACACCTTC	CASSIKVEGVGHGYTF
.	.	TRBJ1-3	TRBV6-5	TGTGCCAGCAGCGGGGGAGCGGGAAACACCATATATTTT	CASSGGAGNTIYF
.	.	TRBJ2-7	TRBV4-1	TGCGCCAGCAGCCCCCAGGGGATCTCCTACGAGCAGTACTTC	CASSPQGISYEQYF
TRBD1	.	TRBJ2-1	TRBV27	TGTGCCACCGCCCGAGCGAGACAGGGGCCCCGAAGTCGAGGGGACGGGGGTATGGATGAGCAGTTCTTC	CATARARQGPRSRGDGGMDEQFF
.	once	TRBJ1-1	TRBV7-9	TGTGCCAGCAGCTGGGGAGGGGGTAGTACTGAAGCTTTCTTT	CASSWGGGSTEAFF
TRBD1	.	TRBJ1-1	TRBV5-8	TGTGCCAGCAGCCCGGACACAGGGGGGAGAACTGAAGCTTTCTTT	CASSPDTGGRTEAFF
TRBD1	few	TRBJ2-7	TRBV7-2	TGTGCCAGCAGCTCGCCTCGGGACAGCTACGAGCAGTACTTC	CASSSPRDSYEQYF
TRBD2	once	TRBJ2-1	TRBV6-6	TGTGCCAGCAGTTACCTAGCGGGTGCATACAATGAGCAGTTCTTC	CASSYLAGAYNEQFF
TRBD2	.	TRBJ2-3	TRBV10-1	TGCGCCAGCAGTGAGCGGGAGCGGGAGGTCCCAGATACGCAGTATTTT	CASSEREREVPDTQYF
TRBD1	.	TRBJ2-5	TRBV5-4	TGTGCCAGCAGCTACTCCGGGACAGGGGGCGCGGCGACCCAGTACTTC	CASSYSGTGGAATQYF
.	.	TRBJ2-7	TRBV6-6	TGTGCCAGCAGTCGGACTGGTGGGGAGCAGTACTTC	CASSRTGGEQYF
.	.	TRBJ1-2	TRBV3-1/TRBV3-2	TGTGCCAGCAGCCAAGAAACAGGTGTCTATGGCTACACCTTC	CASSQETGVYGYTF
TRBD2	.	TRBJ2-3	TRBV7-2	TGTGCCAGCAGCTTTCTAAGCGGGAGGCTCACAGATACGCAGTATTTT	CASSFLSGRLTDTQYF
TRBD2	.	TRBJ2-5	TRBV11-2	TGTGCCAGCAGCTTAGGGACTAGCGGTCTAGAAGAGACCCAGTACTTC	CASSLGTSGLEETQYF
.	.	TRBJ2-3	TRBV19	TGTGCCAGTAGTGCCTCCTCGACCGGCGGGTCGACAGATACGCAGTATTTT	CASSASSTGGSTDTQYF
TRBD1	.	TRBJ1-5	TRBV9	TGTGCCAGCAGCTCCGGGACAGGGGGCGAGCCCCAGCATTTT	CASSSGTGGEPQHF
TRBD1	.	TRBJ2-7	TRBV6-5	TGTGCCAGCAGCCCGGGACAGAACTACGAGCAGTACTTC	CASSPGQNYEQYF
.	.	TRBJ2-5	TRBV7-2	TGTGCCAGCAGCGGGAGTTGGGGAGAGACCCAGTACTTC	CASSGSWGETQYF
.	.	TRBJ2-2	TRBV7-9	TGTGCCAGCAGCTACCAGGGGATTAGCGGGGAGCTGTTTTTT	CASSYQGISGELFF
.	.	TRBJ2-2	TRBV13	TGTGCCAGCAGCTTAGGGGGAGGCCCAACGGGGGAGCTGTTTTTT	CASSLGGGPTGELFF
TRBD2	once	TRBJ2-1	TRBV4-1	TGCGCCAGCAGCCAATCAGCGGGATATTACAATGAGCAGTTCTTC	CASSQSAGYYNEQFF
.	.	TRBJ2-1	TRBV18	TGTGCCAGCTCACCACCGGCACTAACCTCCTACAATGAGCAGTTCTTC	CASSPPALTSYNEQFF
.	.	TRBJ2-1	TRBV11-3	TGTGCCAGCAGTTTTTGGGCGGGCGAGGAGCAGTTCTTC	CASSFWAGEEQFF
.	.	TRBJ2-1	TRBV2	TGTGCCAGCACCGTCCTAGGGGGTGAGCAGTTCTTC	CASTVLGGEQFF
.	few	TRBJ1-3	TRBV27	TGTGCCAGCAGCCAAGACAGACGCTCTGGAAACACCATATATTTT	CASSQDRRSGNTIYF
TRBD2	.	TRBJ2-1	TRBV5-6	TGTGCCAGCAGCCTTAGATCCAGCGGGATAGGAAGAAACAATGAGCAGTTCTTC	CASSLRSSGIGRNNEQFF
.	.	TRBJ2-3	TRBV12-5	TGTGCTAGTGGTTTGGTACTAACCCCGACAGATACGCAGTATTTT	CASGLVLTPTDTQYF
TRBD2	.	TRBJ2-1	TRBV11-3	TGTGCCAGCAGCTTAGGGAGCGGGAGAAGCAATGAGCAGTTCTTC	CASSLGSGRSNEQFF
TRBD2	few	TRBJ2-1	TRBV5-1	TGCGCCAGCAGCTCGGGACTAGCGCCCTACAATGAGCAGTTCTTC	CASSSGLAPYNEQFF
TRBD2	once	TRBJ2-1	TRBV6-5	TGTGCCAGCAGCTTACTAGCGGGAGTACCTAGGCCGCAGTTCTTC	CASSLLAGVPRPQFF
TRBD1	.	TRBJ1-1	TRBV2	TGTGCCAGCATCACCCAGGGCGAGACAGGGAAAGCTTTCTTT	CASITQGETGKAFF
.	.	TRBJ1-4	TRBV2	TGTGCCAGCAGAGGAGGGATCCCAAATGAAAAACTGTTTTTT	CASRGGIPNEKLFF
.	.	TRBJ2-1	TRBV6-4	TGTGCCAGCTCCGGGGGATCCTACAATGAGCAGTTCTTC	CASSGGSYNEQFF
TRBD1	.	TRBJ2-7	TRBV29-1	TGCAGCGTTGAAGATCAGGGGGCGGGGCGCTACGAGCAGTACTTC	CSVEDQGAGRYEQYF
.	.	TRBJ2-7	TRBV6-1	TGTGCCAGCAGTGAAGGTGGGGGGAGCTACGAGCAGTACTTC	CASSEGGGSYEQYF
.	.	TRBJ1-2	TRBV5-4	TGTGCCAGCAGCTTGGTTGCAGGCCTTGGCTACACCTTC	CASSLVAGLGYTF
.	.	TRBJ1-1	TRBV9	TGTGCCAGCAGCCCCAGTACTGAAGCTTTCTTT	CASSPSTEAFF
.	.	TRBJ1-5	TRBV12-3/TRBV12-4	TGTGCCAGCAAGCCTAGCAATCAGCCCCAGCATTTT	CASKPSNQPQHF
.	once	TRBJ1-6	TRBV4-1	TGCGCCAGCAGCCAAGTAGAGTTAAGCTCCTATAATTCACCCCTCCACTTT	CASSQVELSSYNSPLHF
.	.	TRBJ1-5	TRBV6-2/TRBV6-3	TGTGCCAGCAGTTACTTCGGGGGAGTAGTTCAGCCCCAGCATTTT	CASSYFGGVVQPQHF
.	.	TRBJ2-1	TRBV12-3/TRBV12-4	TGTGCCAGCAGTTTAACCAGCAATGAGCAGTTCTTC	CASSLTSNEQFF
.	.	TRBJ2-6	TRBV27	TGTGCCAGCAGTTCCAGGGGTTCTGGGGCCAACGTCCTGACTTTC	CASSSRGSGANVLTF
TRBD1	.	TRBJ1-1	TRBV7-9	TGTGCCAGCAGCTTAGCGCGGGACAGCTATCGGAGAACTGAAGCTTTCTTT	CASSLARDSYRRTEAFF
TRBD2	once	TRBJ2-1	TRBV6-2/TRBV6-3	TGTGCCAGCAGTTACTCGAGAGGGCTAGCGGGAGCTATCTACAATGAGCAGTTCTTC	CASSYSRGLAGAIYNEQFF
TRBD1	.	TRBJ2-2	TRBV19	TGTGCCAGTAGCCGGGGGACAGGTGGGACCGGGGAGCTGTTTTTT	CASSRGTGGTGELFF
.	.	TRBJ2-7	TRBV5-1	TGCGCCAGCAGGCGTGCTGGAGGAGCCTCCTACGAGCAGTACTTC	CASRRAGGASYEQYF
TRBD1	.	TRBJ2-2	TRBV7-6	TGTGCCAGCAGCTTACAGGGGGCCCACACCGGGGAGCTGTTTTTT	CASSLQGAHTGELFF
.	.	TRBJ1-1	TRBV19	TGTGCCGCGCGGAGGGACGGGCGGTTGAGCACTGAAGCTTTCTTT	CAARRDGRLSTEAFF
.	.	TRBJ2-5	TRBV6-6	TGTGCCAGCAGTTACTCTTTCGGGGTCCGAGAGACCCAGTACTTC	CASSYSFGVRETQYF